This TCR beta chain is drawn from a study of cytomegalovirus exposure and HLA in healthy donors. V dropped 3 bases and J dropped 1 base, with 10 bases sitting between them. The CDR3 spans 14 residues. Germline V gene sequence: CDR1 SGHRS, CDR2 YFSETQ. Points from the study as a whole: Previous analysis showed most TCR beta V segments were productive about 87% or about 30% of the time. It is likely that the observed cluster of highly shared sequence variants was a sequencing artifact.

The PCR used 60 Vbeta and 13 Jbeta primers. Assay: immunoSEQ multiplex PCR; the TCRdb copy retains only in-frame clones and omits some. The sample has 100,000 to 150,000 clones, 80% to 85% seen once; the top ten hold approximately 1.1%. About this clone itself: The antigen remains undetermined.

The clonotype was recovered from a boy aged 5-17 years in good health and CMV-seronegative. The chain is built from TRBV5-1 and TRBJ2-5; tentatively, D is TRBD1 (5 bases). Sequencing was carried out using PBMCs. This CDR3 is CASSSPDSQETQYF. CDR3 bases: TGCGCCAGCAGCTCACCTGACAGCCAAGAGACCCAGTACTTC. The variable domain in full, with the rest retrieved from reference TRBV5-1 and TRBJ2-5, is KAGVTQTPRYLIKTRGQQVTLSCSPISGHRSVSWYQQTPGQGLQFLFEYFSETQRNKGNFPGRFSGRQFSNSRSEMNVSTLELGDSALYLCASSSPDSQETQYFGPGTRLLVL.